This entry concerns a single T cell receptor (beta chain). Its antigen is still unknown. No base quality values were provided; no much bigger clone lies one nucleotide off. The study tested focal radiation therapy combined with CTLA-4 blockade (ipilimumab) in patients with chemo-refractory metastatic non-small-cell lung cancer. This sample stems from a study of radiotherapy plus CTLA-4 blockade in lung cancer (dated by TCRdb to 2017 to 2018). About the investigation overall: Among enrolled patients, 15% to 20% had an objective response and approximately 30% reached disease control. General findings and caveats noted by the study authors: TCR clones derived from tumors expanded in peripheral blood after treatment with radiotherapy and ipilimumab. The strongest predictors of response, as reported, were early dynamic changes in blood T cell clones along with a rise in serum interferon-beta after radiation.

Library creation used the immunoSEQ multiplex PCR assay. The table was pulled from immuneACCESS by TCRdb, which kept in-frame rearrangements only. Such tables lose some clones; where checked, under half of the loss comes from unresolved V genes, and the rest has no known cause. This sample is represented by 80,000 or so clones; under 80% of them were singletons. Approximately 3.8% of the sample lies in the top ten. CDR1 is given as SGHRS and CDR2 as YFSETQ, both from the germline V gene. The CDR3 measures 16 amino acids from cysteine to phenylalanine. Left in the record is the CDR3 DNA by itself, 48 bases read in frame from the first base. The junction shows trimming of 1 base on V and 5 bases on J, and the gene matches do not reach 7 bases of it.

This clonotype was sampled from a human donor with non-small cell lung cancer who had a partial response to radiotherapy plus ipilimumab. Some clones in this sample may be carry-over from other donors' samples. Sequencing used peripheral blood, obtained from a patient treated with radiotherapy plus ipilimumab. Recombination connected TRBV5-1 to TRBJ2-1; 9 middle bases align to TRBD2. CDR3 loop: CASSLMLAGANNEQFF. Here is the DNA: TGCGCCAGCAGCTTGATGTTAGCGGGAGCCAACAATGAGCAGTTCTTC. With all but the CDR3 taken from the reference TRBV5-1 and TRBJ2-1 genes, the full variable domain is: KAGVTQTPRYLIKTRGQQVTLSCSPISGHRSVSWYQQTPGQGLQFLFEYFSETQRNKGNFPGRFSGRQFSNSRSEMNVSTLELGDSALYLCASSLMLAGANNEQFFGPGTRLTVL.